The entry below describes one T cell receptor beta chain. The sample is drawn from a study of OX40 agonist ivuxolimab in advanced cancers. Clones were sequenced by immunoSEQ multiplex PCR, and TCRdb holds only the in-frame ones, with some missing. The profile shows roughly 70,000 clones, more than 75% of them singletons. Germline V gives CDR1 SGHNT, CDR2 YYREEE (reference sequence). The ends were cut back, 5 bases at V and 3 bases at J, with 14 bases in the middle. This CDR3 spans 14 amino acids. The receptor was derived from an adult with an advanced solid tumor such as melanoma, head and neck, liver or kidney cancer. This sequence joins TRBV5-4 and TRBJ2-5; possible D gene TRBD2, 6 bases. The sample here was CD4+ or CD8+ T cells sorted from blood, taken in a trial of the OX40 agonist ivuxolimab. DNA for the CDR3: TGTGCCAGCAGTCGCCGGGACTTCGAAGAGACCCAGTACTTC. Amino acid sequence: CASSRRDFEETQYF.